One and the same sample provided the 22 T cell receptor beta chains below, sequenced in a study of blood T cell repertoires in COVID-19. Sequencing was performed with immunoSEQ multiplex PCR; in TCRdb, only in-frame clones are kept and a portion is missing. The profile shows more than 150,000 clones, 75% to 85% of them singletons. Sequencing was carried out using peripheral blood. Receptors originate from a woman aged 45-65 years with acute or convalescent COVID-19.

The chain employs TRBV10-3 and TRBJ2-7, with 8 bases matching TRBD1. The CDR3 extends over 13 amino acids. Germline CDR1 ENHRY, CDR2 SYGVKD. After removal of 6 bases from V and 4 bases from J, the junction contained 5 bases not matched to a gene. DNA for the CDR3: TGTGCCATCAGCGGACAGGGACGATACGAGCAGTACTTC. This codes for CAISGQGRYEQYF.

The gene calls are TRBV6-6 and TRBJ1-1, with no clear D. The CDR3 covers 15 residues. Germline-derived CDR1 and CDR2 are MNHNY and SVGAGI (reference sequence). The germline V and J ends were trimmed by 7 bases and 2 bases, with 17 bases remaining between them. In DNA, the CDR3 is TGTGCCAGCAAGATTAGACTCGACGGTAACACTGAAGCTTTCTTT. Its protein is CASKIRLDGNTEAFF.

V gene TRBV5-8 combines with J gene TRBJ1-2; no clear D gene. This CDR3 contains 15 residues. Germline lookup yields CDR1 SGHTS and CDR2 YDEGEE. The V and J ends lost 4 bases and 5 bases respectively, with 18 bases between them. Written as DNA, the CDR3 is TGTGCCAGCAGCCGCTCGGCAGGTGATTATTATGGCTACACCTTC. As protein: CASSRSAGDYYGYTF.

The chain carries TRBV5-1 and TRBJ2-1, with D uncertain. Germline values: CDR1 SGHRS, CDR2 YFSETQ. This CDR3 comprises 13 residues. V was trimmed by 4 bases and J by 5 bases, leaving 10 bases between them. CDR3 loop: CASSLFVNNEQFF. CDR3 DNA: TGCGCCAGCAGCCTCTTTGTTAACAATGAGCAGTTCTTC. The whole variable domain, remainder taken from reference TRBV5-1 and TRBJ2-1, is KAGVTQTPRYLIKTRGQQVTLSCSPISGHRSVSWYQQTPGQGLQFLFEYFSETQRNKGNFPGRFSGRQFSNSRSEMNVSTLELGDSALYLCASSLFVNNEQFFGPGTRLTVL.

The chain uses TRBV4-2 and TRBJ1-2; D is perhaps TRBD1 (6 bases). Germline V CDR1 and CDR2: LGHNA, YNFKEQ. V was trimmed by 6 bases and J by 4 bases, leaving 21 bases between them. This CDR3 has 16 residues. The CDR3: CASSPRTASSIYGYTF. Here the CDR3 DNA reads TGTGCCAGCAGTCCCCGGACAGCTTCTTCTATCTATGGCTACACCTTC.

The rearrangement uses TRBV5-5 and TRBJ2-3; TRBD2 matches at 8 bases. V trimming: 2 bases; J trimming: 6 bases; junction bases outside the gene matches: 11. The length of the CDR3 is 16 residues. Germline CDR1 is SGHKS and CDR2 is YYEKEE (reference sequence). The CDR3 DNA reads as TGTGCCAGCAGCTTTGGTAGCGGGAATCTCGCGGATACGCAGTATTTT. This sequence encodes CASSFGSGNLADTQYF.

Details on this clone: Other DNA sequences of this sample code for an identical CDR3. The V gene is TRBV5-4, the J gene TRBJ2-2; D remains unclear. In germline, CDR1 is SGHNT, CDR2 YYREEE (reference sequence). The ends were cut back, 0 bases at V and 0 bases at J, with 6 bases in the middle. The CDR3 consists of 15 residues. The CDR3, as DNA: TGTGCCAGCAGCTTGGGCCAGTCGAACACCGGGGAGCTGTTTTTT. It codes for CASSLGQSNTGELFF.

The chain links TRBV4-3 to TRBJ2-2; TRBD2 is a possible D gene (5 bases). Germline CDR1 and CDR2: LGHNA and YSLEER. The CDR3 is made up of 15 amino acids. V shed 5 bases and J shed 7 bases, with 17 bases lying between them. The CDR3 reads CASSSGREKSGELFF. The CDR3 nucleotides read TGCGCCAGCAGCTCCGGAAGGGAGAAGAGCGGGGAGCTGTTTTTT.

The J gene is TRBJ1-3, the V gene TRBV6-1, with D unclear. This CDR3 is 15 amino acids long. Germline loops: CDR1 MNHNS, CDR2 SASEGT. V was trimmed by 1 base and J by 0 bases, leaving 7 bases between them. CDR3 nucleotide sequence: TGTGCCAGCAGTGAAGGAGCGTTCTCTGGAAACACCATATATTTT. Residues: CASSEGAFSGNTIYF.

The chain carries TRBV5-4 and TRBJ1-1; D call uncertain. Trimming removed 4 bases from V and 3 bases from J, with 7 bases in between. CDR1 is SGHNT, CDR2 YYREEE, per germline (reference sequence). The CDR3 covers 12 residues. CDR3 nucleotides: TGTGCCAGCAGCCTTACAGACACTGAAGCTTTCTTT. It is translated as CASSLTDTEAFF. Together with reference TRBV5-4 and TRBJ1-1, the CDR3 gives the full variable domain: ETGVTQSPTHLIKTRGQQVTLRCSSQSGHNTVSWYQQALGQGPQFIFQYYREEENGRGNFPPRFSGLQFPNYSSELNVNALELDDSALYLCASSLTDTEAFFGQGTRLTVV.

This chain connects TRBV28 to TRBJ1-4; TRBD1 matches at 9 bases. The germline V gene has CDR1 MDHEN and CDR2 SYDVKM. The J segment lost 0 bases and the V segment lost 3 bases, leaving 5 bases of the junction unmatched. CDR3 size: 17 residues. CDR3 sequence: CASSLPQGAATNEKLFF. DNA of the CDR3: TGTGCCAGCAGTTTGCCACAGGGGGCTGCAACTAATGAAAAACTGTTTTTT.

V and J are TRBV19 and TRBJ2-6; D perhaps matches TRBD2 (5 bases). The CDR3 is 15 residues long. Deletions cut 6 bases from V and 2 bases from J, with 11 bases between. Looked up from germline, CDR1 is LNHDA and CDR2 is SQIVND (reference sequence). CDR3 in DNA: TGTGCCAGTAGCGAAAACGGGGCTGGGGCCAACGTCCTGACTTTC. This sequence encodes CASSENGAGANVLTF.

The chain has TRBV28 and TRBJ2-7; weak D call: TRBD2 (7 bases). V was clipped by 8 bases and J by 0 bases, with 20 bases between them. The CDR3 sequence is 16 residues long. Germline CDR1 reads MDHEN; CDR2 reads SYDVKM. The CDR3 region is CASLDGGQGSSYEQYF. For the CDR3, the DNA is TGTGCCAGCCTCGACGGGGGGCAGGGAAGCTCCTACGAGCAGTACTTC.

J is TRBJ2-1 and V is TRBV25-1, with 9 nucleotides matching TRBD2. The CDR3 is made up of 15 amino acids. CDR1 and CDR2 (germline): MGHDK, SYGVNS. Germline trimming cut 5 bases from V and 5 bases from J; bases unmatched to any gene: 7. The CDR3 sequence is CASSLGTSRNNEQFF. The CDR3 nucleotides read TGTGCCAGCAGTCTGGGGACTAGCCGAAACAATGAGCAGTTCTTC.

V and J are TRBV9 and TRBJ1-2; 8 bases match TRBD1. V lost 4 bases to trimming and J lost 0 bases; unmatched junction nucleotides: 8. CDR3 length: 16 residues. Germline V gene lookup returns CDR1 SGDLS and CDR2 YYNGEE. CDR3 sequence (DNA): TGTGCCAGCAGCCCCGGACAGGGAGTAACTAACTATGGCTACACCTTC. The encoded protein is CASSPGQGVTNYGYTF.

The chain carries TRBV19 and TRBJ1-5; D call uncertain. Germline assignment: CDR1 LNHDA and CDR2 SQIVND (reference sequence). V was pared by 5 bases and J by 1 base, with 6 bases between. The CDR3 spans 13 residues. CDR3 protein: CASSVLSNQPQHF. CDR3 DNA sequence: TGTGCCAGTAGTGTTCTAAGCAATCAGCCCCAGCATTTT.

This chain connects TRBV2 to TRBJ1-1; 7 bases fit TRBD1. The CDR3 totals 14 residues. Germline V gene sequence: CDR1 SNHLY, CDR2 FYNNEI. V was clipped by 7 bases and J by 3 bases; unmatched bases: 8. The CDR3 region has the DNA TGTGCCAGCACTCTGGAAACAGGGGACACTGAAGCTTTCTTT. This gives the protein CASTLETGDTEAFF.

This chain joins TRBV6-5 and TRBJ2-3, with D perhaps matching TRBD1 (6 bases). Germline assignment: CDR1 MNHEY and CDR2 SVGAGI. The CDR3 runs to 12 residues. Trimming removed 2 bases from V and 7 bases from J, with 7 bases in between. The chain's CDR3 is CASSYRGNTQYF. In DNA form, the CDR3 reads TGTGCCAGCAGTTACAGGGGGAATACGCAGTATTTT.

The V and J genes are TRBV4-3 and TRBJ1-2; 7 bases map to TRBD1. J was trimmed by 1 base and V by 0 bases; bases with no gene match: 5. The CDR3 covers 16 residues. The germline gives CDR1 LGHNA, CDR2 YSLEER. The CDR3 here is CASSQDRAGGNYGYTF. The CDR3 bases are TGCGCCAGCAGCCAAGATCGGGCAGGGGGTAACTATGGCTACACCTTC.

The gene calls are TRBV24-1 and TRBJ1-5; 11 positions agree with TRBD1. Germline V gene sequence: CDR1 KGHDR, CDR2 SFDVKD. Trimming took 9 bases from V and 3 from J; bases not matched to a gene: 9. This CDR3 contains 16 residues. Written as DNA, the CDR3 is TGTGCCACCTCGCCGGGACAGGGGGGGGTCAATCAGCCCCAGCATTTT. It specifies CATSPGQGGVNQPQHF.

The chain joins TRBV3-1 (or the pseudogene TRBV3-2) to TRBJ2-1; 11 bases line up with TRBD2. The CDR3 has 15 amino acids. Germline V gene lookup returns CDR1 LGHDT and CDR2 YNNKEL (reference sequence). Germline trimming cut 1 base from V and 8 bases from J; bases unmatched to any gene: 4. In DNA form, the CDR3 reads TGTGCCAGCAGCCAAGGTAGCGGGAGGGCCTATGAGCAGTTCTTC. Encoded protein: CASSQGSGRAYEQFF.

The chain joins TRBV21-1 to TRBJ1-6. TRBV21-1 is given as a pseudogene. This CDR3 is built from 20 residues. The CDR3 loop is CASSKDGEGGPSSYNSPLHF. The CDR3 DNA sequence: TGTGCCAGCAGCAAAGATGGGGAGGGGGGACCTAGCTCCTATAATTCACCCCTCCACTTT.